Listed below are T cell receptor beta chains from one sample, sequenced in a study of graft-versus-host responses after intestinal transplantation. No antigens are known for them. Clones were read by immunoSEQ multiplex PCR, and TCRdb kept only the in-frame ones, dropping some. This sample has some 64,000 clones; 90% to 95% occur once, and the top ten carry approximately 1.5%. This specimen consisted of unstimulated CD8+ T cells sorted from spleen or lymph node cells, obtained before transplant. The receptors here all came from a human donor who was the organ donor for an intestinal transplant. CDR3s leave out the opening cysteine and the closing phenylalanine or tryptophan.

TRBJ2-1 | TRBV11-2 | ASSPPPPSASYNEQF
TRBJ2-7 | TRBV9 | ASSVGASGSSYEQY
TRBJ2-1 | TRBV7-6 | ASSLVAGSYNEQF
TRBJ2-3 | TRBV7-2 | ASSLVPGGPTDTQY
TRBJ2-2 | TRBV19 | ASSIARYTGELF
TRBJ2-7 | TRBV27 | ATRDRPPYEQY
TRBJ1-5 | TRBV6-8 | ASSYRTAEGQGSNQPQH
TRBJ2-7 | TRBV7-9 | ASSPRDGTESYEQY
TRBJ2-7 | TRBV30 | AWSVDGRTYEQY
TRBJ2-2 | TRBV18 | ASSQRTGRAATGELF
TRBJ1-2 | TRBV9 | ASSGGSGGESYGYT
TRBJ2-7 | TRBV27 | ASSFAGTYEQY
TRBJ2-7 | TRBV5-8 | ASPRTGRNEQY
TRBJ1-1 | TRBV7-8 | ASSFLGARTTEAF
TRBJ1-1 | TRBV7-6 | ASSPGTDGTEAF
TRBJ1-1 | TRBV13 | ASIRGQMNTEAF
TRBJ2-1 | TRBV7-6 | ASSSAGTGDSNEQF
TRBJ2-7 | TRBV5-1 | ASSLTGSGGEQY
TRBJ1-4 | TRBV2 | ASRPDRDNEKLF
NA | TRBV10-1 | ASSEAPTYEQY
TRBJ1-2 | TRBV30 | AWSVLHEDSYYGYT
TRBJ2-1 | TRBV19 | ASSIQISYNEQF
TRBJ2-1 | TRBV28 | ASSLWELGGRAAYNEQF
TRBJ1-1 | TRBV11-2 | ASSLEQTVMNTEAF
TRBJ2-6 | TRBV11-2 | ASSLGVVRAGANVLT
TRBJ2-2 | TRBV2 | ASLGREGGGELF
TRBJ2-7 | TRBV27 | ASSFGGEYYEQY
TRBJ2-3 | TRBV28 | ASSPRDTQY
TRBJ2-5 | TRBV7-6 | ASSARQGGTQY
TRBJ2-1 | TRBV7-2 | AFVQGNEQF
TRBJ2-1 | TRBV7-9 | ASSFPDRLNEQF
TRBJ2-7 | TRBV5-1 | ASSQGQTTYEQY
TRBJ2-1 | TRBV28 | ATLDRDHNEQF
TRBJ2-1 | TRBV7-9 | ASQEGVALEQF
TRBJ1-2 | TRBV9 | ASSVDAGRVNYGYT
TRBJ2-7 | TRBV6-1 | ASSEYDRDHEQY